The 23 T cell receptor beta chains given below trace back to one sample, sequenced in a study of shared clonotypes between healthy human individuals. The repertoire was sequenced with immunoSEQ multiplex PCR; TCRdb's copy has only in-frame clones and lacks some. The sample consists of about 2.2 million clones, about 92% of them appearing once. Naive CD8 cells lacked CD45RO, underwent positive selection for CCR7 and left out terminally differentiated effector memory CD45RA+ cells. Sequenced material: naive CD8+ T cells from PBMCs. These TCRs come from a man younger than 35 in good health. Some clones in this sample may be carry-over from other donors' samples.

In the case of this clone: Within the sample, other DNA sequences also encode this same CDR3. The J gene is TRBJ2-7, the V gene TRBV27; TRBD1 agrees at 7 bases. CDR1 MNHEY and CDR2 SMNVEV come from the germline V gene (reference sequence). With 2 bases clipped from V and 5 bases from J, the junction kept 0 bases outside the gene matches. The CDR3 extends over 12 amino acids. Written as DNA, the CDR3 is TGTGCCAGCAGTTTACAGGGGGACGAGCAGTACTTC. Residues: CASSLQGDEQYF.

This CDR3 is CASSLVMGIAKNIQYF. CDR3 in DNA: TGTGCCAGCAGCTTGGTGATGGGTATAGCCAAAAACATTCAGTACTTC. The rearrangement joins TRBV7-9 to TRBJ2-4; D uncertain. The CDR3 loop spans 16 amino acids. Germline CDR1 is SEHNR and CDR2 is FQNEAQ (reference sequence). The V gene lost 3 bases and the J gene lost 0 bases, with 12 bases spanning the gap.

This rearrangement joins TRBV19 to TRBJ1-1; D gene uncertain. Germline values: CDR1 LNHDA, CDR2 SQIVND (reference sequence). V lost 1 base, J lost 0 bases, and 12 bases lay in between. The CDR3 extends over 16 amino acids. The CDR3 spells CASSIASEGLNTEAFF. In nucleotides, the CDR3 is TGTGCCAGTAGTATAGCGTCAGAAGGGCTGAACACTGAAGCTTTCTTT.

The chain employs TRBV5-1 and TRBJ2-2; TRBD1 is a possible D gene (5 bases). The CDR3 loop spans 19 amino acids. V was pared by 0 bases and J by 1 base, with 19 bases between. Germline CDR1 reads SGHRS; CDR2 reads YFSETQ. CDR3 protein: CASSLVPGWKKRNTGELFF. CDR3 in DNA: TGCGCCAGCAGCTTGGTACCAGGGTGGAAAAAGAGGAACACCGGGGAGCTGTTTTTT. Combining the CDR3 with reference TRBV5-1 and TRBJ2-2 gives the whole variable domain KAGVTQTPRYLIKTRGQQVTLSCSPISGHRSVSWYQQTPGQGLQFLFEYFSETQRNKGNFPGRFSGRQFSNSRSEMNVSTLELGDSALYLCASSLVPGWKKRNTGELFFGEGSRLTVL.

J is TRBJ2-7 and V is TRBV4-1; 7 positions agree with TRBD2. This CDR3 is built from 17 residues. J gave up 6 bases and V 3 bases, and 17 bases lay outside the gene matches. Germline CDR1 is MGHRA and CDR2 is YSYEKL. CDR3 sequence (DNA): TGCGCCAGCAGCCATGATGGAAGCGGGAATTCTTGGGGCGAGCAGTACTTC. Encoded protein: CASSHDGSGNSWGEQYF.

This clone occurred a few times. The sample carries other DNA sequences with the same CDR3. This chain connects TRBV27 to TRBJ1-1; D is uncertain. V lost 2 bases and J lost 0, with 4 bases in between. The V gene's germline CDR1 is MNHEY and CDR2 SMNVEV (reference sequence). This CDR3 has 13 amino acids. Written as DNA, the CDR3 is TGTGCCAGCAGTTTAGTATTGAACACTGAAGCTTTCTTT. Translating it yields CASSLVLNTEAFF.

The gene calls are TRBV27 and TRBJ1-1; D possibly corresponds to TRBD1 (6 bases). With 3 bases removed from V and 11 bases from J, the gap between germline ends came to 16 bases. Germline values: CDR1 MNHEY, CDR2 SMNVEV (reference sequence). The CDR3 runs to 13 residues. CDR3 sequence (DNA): TGTGCCAGCAGTTTTGCGGGGGGGCGGTGGGCTTTCTTT. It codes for CASSFAGGRWAFF.

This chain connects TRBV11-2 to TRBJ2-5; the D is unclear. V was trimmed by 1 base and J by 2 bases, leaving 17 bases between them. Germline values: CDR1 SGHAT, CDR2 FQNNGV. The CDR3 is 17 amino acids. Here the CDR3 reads CASSLGRRLAVQETQYF. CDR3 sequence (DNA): TGTGCCAGCAGCTTAGGCCGCCGCTTAGCAGTTCAAGAGACCCAGTACTTC. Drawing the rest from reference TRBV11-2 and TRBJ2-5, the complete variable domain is EAGVAQSPRYKIIEKRQSVAFWCNPISGHATLYWYQQILGQGPKLLIQFQNNGVVDDSQLPKDRFSAERLKGVDSTLKIQPAKLEDSAVYLCASSLGRRLAVQETQYFGPGTRLLVL.

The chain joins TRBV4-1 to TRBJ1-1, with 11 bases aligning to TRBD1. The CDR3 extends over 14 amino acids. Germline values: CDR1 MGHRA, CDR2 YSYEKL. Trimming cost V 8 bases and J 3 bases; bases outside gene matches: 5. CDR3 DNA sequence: TGCGCCAGCGGACAGGGGGCACGGGACACTGAAGCTTTCTTT. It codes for CASGQGARDTEAFF.

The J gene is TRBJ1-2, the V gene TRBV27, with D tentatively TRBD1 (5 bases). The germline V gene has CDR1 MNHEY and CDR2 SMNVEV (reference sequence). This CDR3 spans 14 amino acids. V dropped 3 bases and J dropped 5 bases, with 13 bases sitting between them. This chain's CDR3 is CASSFIAGSYGYTF. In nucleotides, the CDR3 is TGTGCCAGCAGTTTCATCGCAGGGTCGTATGGCTACACCTTC.

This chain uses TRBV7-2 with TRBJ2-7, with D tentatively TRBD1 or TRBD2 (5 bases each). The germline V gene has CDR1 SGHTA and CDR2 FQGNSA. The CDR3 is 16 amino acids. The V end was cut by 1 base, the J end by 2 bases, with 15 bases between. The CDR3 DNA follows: TGTGCCAGCAGCTTAGAGTCCAGGGCAGCGGCCTACGAGCAGTACTTC. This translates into CASSLESRAAAYEQYF.

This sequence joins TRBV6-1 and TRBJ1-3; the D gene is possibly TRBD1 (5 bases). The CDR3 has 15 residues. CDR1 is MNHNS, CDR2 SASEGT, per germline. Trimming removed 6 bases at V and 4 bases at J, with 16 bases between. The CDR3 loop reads CASSEYQGIGNTIYF. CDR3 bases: TGTGCCAGCAGCGAGTATCAGGGTATAGGAAACACCATATATTTT.

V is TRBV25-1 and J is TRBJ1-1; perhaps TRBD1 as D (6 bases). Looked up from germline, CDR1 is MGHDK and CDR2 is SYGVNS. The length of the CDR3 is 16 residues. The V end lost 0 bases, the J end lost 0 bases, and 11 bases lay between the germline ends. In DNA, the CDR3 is TGTGCCAGCAGTGAATATGGGGGCCCCATGAACACTGAAGCTTTCTTT. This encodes CASSEYGGPMNTEAFF.

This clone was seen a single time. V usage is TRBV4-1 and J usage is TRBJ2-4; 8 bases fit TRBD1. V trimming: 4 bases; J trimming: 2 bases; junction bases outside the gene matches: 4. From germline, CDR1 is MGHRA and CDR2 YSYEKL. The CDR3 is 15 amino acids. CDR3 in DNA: TGCGCCAGCAGCCCCCGACAGGGGACCAAAAACATTCAGTACTTC. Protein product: CASSPRQGTKNIQYF.

CDR3 residues: CASSLPRGREQFF. The CDR3 DNA reads as TGTGCCAGCAGTTTGCCGAGGGGGCGTGAGCAGTTCTTC. V and J are TRBV6-6 and TRBJ2-1; 7 positions match TRBD1. This CDR3 has 13 amino acids. Germline CDR1 reads MNHNY; CDR2 reads SVGAGI (reference sequence). The ends lost 4 bases at V and 9 bases at J; junction bases unmatched: 6.

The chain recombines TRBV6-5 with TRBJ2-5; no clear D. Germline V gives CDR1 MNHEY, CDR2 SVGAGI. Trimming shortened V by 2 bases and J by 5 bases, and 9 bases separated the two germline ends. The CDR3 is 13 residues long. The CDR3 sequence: CASSYTDGETQYF. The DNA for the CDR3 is TGTGCCAGCAGTTACACGGACGGGGAGACCCAGTACTTC.

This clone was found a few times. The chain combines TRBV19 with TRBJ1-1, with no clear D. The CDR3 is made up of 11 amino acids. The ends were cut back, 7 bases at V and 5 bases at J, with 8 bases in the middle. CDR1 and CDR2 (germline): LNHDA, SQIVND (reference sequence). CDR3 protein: CASIEHTEAFF. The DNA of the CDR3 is TGTGCCAGTATCGAACATACTGAAGCTTTCTTT.

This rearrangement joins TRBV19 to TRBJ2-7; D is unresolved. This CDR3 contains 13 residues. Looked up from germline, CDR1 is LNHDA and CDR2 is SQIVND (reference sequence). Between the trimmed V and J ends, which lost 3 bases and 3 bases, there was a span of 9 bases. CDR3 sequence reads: CASSIAIYYEQYF. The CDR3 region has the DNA TGTGCCAGTAGTATCGCGATCTACTACGAGCAGTACTTC.

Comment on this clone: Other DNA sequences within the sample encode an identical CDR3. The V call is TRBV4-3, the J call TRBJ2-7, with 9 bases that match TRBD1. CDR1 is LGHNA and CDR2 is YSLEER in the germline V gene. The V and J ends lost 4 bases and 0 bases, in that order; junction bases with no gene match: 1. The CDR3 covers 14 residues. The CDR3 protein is CASSPGQGSYEQYF. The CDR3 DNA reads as TGCGCCAGCAGCCCGGGACAGGGCTCCTACGAGCAGTACTTC.

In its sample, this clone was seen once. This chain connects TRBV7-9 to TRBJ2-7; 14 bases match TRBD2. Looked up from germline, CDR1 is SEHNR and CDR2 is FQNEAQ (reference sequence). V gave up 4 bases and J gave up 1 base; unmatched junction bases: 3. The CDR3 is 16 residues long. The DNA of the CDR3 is TGTGCCAGCAGCTCCGGGACTAGCGGGGGTTCCTACGAGCAGTACTTC. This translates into CASSSGTSGGSYEQYF.

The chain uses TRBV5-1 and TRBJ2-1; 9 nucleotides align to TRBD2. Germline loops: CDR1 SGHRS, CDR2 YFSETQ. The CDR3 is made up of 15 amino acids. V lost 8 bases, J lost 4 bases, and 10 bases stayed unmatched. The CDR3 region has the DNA TGCGCCAGTAAAGGGCGGGAGGGGACTTACAATGAGCAGTTCTTC. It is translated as CASKGREGTYNEQFF.

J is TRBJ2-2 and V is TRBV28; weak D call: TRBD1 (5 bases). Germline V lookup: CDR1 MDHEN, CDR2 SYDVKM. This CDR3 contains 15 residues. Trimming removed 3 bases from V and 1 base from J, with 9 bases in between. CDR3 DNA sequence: TGTGCCAGCAGTTTGACAGCTCGGAACACCGGGGAGCTGTTTTTT. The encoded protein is CASSLTARNTGELFF.

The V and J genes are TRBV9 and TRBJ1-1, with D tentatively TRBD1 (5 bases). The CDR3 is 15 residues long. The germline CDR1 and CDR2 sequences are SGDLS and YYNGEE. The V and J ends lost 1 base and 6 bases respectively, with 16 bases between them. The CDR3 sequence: CASSVIRGAGAEAFF. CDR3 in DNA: TGTGCCAGCAGCGTAATAAGAGGGGCGGGCGCTGAAGCTTTCTTT.